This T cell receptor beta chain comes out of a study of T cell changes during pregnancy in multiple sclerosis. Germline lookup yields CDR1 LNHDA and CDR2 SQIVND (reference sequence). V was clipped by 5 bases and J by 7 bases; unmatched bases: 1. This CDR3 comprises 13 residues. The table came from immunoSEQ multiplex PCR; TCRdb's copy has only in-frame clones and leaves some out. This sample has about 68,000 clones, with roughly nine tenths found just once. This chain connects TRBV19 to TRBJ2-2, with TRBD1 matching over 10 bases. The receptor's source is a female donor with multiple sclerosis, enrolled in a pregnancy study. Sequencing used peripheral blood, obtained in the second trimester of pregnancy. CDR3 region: CASSGQGGGELFF. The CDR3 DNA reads TGTGCCAGTAGTGGACAGGGGGGCGGGGAGCTGTTTTTT.